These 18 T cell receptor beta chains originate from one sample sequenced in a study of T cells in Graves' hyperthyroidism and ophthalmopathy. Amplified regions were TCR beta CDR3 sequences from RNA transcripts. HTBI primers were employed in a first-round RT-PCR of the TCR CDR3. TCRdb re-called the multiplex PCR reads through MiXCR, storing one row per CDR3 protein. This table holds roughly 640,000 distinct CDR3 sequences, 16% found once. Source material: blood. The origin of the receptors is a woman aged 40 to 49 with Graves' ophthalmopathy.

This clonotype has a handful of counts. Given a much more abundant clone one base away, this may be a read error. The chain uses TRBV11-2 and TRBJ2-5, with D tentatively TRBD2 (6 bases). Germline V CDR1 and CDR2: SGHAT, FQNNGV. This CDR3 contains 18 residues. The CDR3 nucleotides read TGTGCCGGCAGCCTAAATCCGGGACTCATCACGAGCGGGGAGACCCAGTACTTC. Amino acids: CAGSLNPGLITSGETQYF.

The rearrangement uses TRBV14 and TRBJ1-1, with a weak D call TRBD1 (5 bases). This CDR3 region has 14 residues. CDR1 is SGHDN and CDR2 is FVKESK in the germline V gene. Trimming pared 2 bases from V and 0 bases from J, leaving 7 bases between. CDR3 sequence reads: CASSQLQVNTEAFF. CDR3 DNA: TGTGCCAGCAGCCAACTACAGGTGAACACTGAAGCTTTCTTT.

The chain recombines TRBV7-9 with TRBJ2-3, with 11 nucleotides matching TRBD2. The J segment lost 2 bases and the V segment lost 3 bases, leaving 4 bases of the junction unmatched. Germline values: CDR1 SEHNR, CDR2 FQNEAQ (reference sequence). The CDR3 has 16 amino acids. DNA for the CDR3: TGTGCCAGCAGCTTGTTACTAGCGGGGGCCACAGATACGCAGTATTTT. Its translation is CASSLLLAGATDTQYF.

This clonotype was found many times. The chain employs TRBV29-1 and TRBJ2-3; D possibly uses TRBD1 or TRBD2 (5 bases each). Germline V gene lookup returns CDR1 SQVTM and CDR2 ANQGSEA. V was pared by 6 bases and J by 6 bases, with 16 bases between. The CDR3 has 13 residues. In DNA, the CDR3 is TGCAGCGTGGCCCGCGTAGGGACGGATACGCAGTATTTT. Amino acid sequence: CSVARVGTDTQYF.

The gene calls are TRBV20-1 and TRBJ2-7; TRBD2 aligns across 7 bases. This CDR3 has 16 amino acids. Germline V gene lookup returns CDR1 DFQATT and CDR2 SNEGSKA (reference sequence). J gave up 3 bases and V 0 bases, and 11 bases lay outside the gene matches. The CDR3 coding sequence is TGCAGTGCTAGAGACCCCCGGCGCGCGGGAGACTACGAGCAGTACTTC. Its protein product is CSARDPRRAGDYEQYF.

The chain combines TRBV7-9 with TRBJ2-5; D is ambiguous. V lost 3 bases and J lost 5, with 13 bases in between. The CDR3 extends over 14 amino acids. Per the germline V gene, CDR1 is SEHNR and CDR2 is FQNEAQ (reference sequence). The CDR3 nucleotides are TGTGCCAGCAGCTTCCACGGGCCTGGGGAGACCCAGTACTTC. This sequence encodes CASSFHGPGETQYF.

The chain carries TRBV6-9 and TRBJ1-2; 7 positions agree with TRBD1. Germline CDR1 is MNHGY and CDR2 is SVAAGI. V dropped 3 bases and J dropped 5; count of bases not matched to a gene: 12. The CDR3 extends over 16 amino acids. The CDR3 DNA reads TGTGCCAGCAGTTACGCGATACAGGGGATGGGGTATGGCTACACCTTC. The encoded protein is CASSYAIQGMGYGYTF.

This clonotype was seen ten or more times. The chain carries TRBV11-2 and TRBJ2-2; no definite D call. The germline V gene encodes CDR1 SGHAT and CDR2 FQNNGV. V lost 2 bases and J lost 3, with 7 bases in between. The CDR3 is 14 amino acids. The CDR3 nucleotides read TGTGCCAGCAGCTTAAGACGGGACACCGGGGAGCTGTTTTTT. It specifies CASSLRRDTGELFF. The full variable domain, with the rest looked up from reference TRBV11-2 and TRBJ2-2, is EAGVAQSPRYKIIEKRQSVAFWCNPISGHATLYWYQQILGQGPKLLIQFQNNGVVDDSQLPKDRFSAERLKGVDSTLKIQPAKLEDSAVYLCASSLRRDTGELFFGEGSRLTVL.

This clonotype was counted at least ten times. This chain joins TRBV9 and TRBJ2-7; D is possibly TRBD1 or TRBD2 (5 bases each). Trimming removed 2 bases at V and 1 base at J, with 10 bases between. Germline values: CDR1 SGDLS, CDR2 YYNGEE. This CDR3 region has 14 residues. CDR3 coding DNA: TGTGCCAGCAGCGTGGGACCTGTTTCCTACGAGCAGTACTTC. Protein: CASSVGPVSYEQYF.

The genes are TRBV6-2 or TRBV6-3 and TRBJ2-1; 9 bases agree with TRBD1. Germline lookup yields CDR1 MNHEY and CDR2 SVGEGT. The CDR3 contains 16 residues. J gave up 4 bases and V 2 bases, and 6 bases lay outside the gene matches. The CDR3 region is CASSYTTGTGYNEQFF. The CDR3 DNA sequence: TGTGCCAGCAGTTACACTACCGGGACAGGGTACAATGAGCAGTTCTTC.

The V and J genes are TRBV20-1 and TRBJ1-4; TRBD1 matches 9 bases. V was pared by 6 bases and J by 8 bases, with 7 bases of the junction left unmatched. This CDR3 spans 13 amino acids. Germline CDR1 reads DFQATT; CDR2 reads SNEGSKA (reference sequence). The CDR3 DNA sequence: TGCAGTGCCGTGGGACAGGGCGGCGAAAAACTGTTTTTT. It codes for CSAVGQGGEKLFF.

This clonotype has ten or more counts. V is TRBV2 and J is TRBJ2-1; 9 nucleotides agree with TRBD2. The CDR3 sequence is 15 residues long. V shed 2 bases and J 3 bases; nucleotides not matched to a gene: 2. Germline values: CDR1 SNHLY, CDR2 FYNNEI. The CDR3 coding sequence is TGTGCCAGCAGTGAACTAGCGGGAATCTACAATGAGCAGTTCTTC. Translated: CASSELAGIYNEQFF.

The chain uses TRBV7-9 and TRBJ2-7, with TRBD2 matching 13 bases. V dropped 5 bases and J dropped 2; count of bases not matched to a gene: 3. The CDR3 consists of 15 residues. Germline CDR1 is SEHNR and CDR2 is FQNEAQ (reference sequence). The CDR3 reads CASSATSGRAYEQYF. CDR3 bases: TGTGCCAGCAGCGCTACTAGCGGGAGGGCCTACGAGCAGTACTTC. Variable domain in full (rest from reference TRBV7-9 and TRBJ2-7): DTGVSQNPRHKITKRGQNVTFRCDPISEHNRLYWYRQTLGQGPEFLTYFQNEAQLEKSRLLSDRFSAERPKGSFSTLEIQRTEQGDSAMYLCASSATSGRAYEQYFGPGTRLTVT.

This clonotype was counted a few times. The CDR3 is CASSRDRQTNTEAFF. The CDR3 region has the DNA TGTGCCAGTAGCCGGGACAGGCAGACGAACACTGAAGCTTTCTTT. The V gene is TRBV19, the J gene TRBJ1-1, with 8 positions matching TRBD1. Germline V gives CDR1 LNHDA, CDR2 SQIVND (reference sequence). V was clipped by 6 bases and J by 1 base; unmatched bases: 7. This CDR3 region has 15 residues. The complete variable domain, with remaining parts taken from reference TRBV19 and TRBJ1-1, reads DGGITQSPKYLFRKEGQNVTLSCEQNLNHDAMYWYRQDPGQGLRLIYYSQIVNDFQKGDIAEGYSVSREKKESFPLTVTSAQKNPTAFYLCASSRDRQTNTEAFFGQGTRLTVV.

CDR3 region: CSVEESSLNEQFF. The CDR3 DNA follows: TGCAGCGTTGAAGAATCCTCCCTCAATGAGCAGTTCTTC. The gene calls are TRBV29-1 and TRBJ2-1; D gene unclear. V was shortened by 0 bases and J by 6 bases, with 9 bases between the two germline ends. CDR1 and CDR2 (germline): SQVTM, ANQGSEA. CDR3 length: 13 amino acids.

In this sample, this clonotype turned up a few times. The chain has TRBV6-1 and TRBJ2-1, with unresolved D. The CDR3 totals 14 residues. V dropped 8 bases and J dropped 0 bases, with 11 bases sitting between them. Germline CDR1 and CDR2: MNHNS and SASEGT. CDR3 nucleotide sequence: TGTGCCAGCTCGCGTGGCCGCTCCTACAATGAGCAGTTCTTC. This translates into CASSRGRSYNEQFF.

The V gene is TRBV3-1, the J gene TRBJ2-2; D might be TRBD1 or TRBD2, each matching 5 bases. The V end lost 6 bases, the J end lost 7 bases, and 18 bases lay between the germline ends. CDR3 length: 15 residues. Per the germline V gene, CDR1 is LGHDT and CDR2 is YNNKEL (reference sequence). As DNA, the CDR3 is TGTGCCAGCAGTTCTGGGACGGGTAATATCGGGGAGCTGTTTTTT. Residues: CASSSGTGNIGELFF.

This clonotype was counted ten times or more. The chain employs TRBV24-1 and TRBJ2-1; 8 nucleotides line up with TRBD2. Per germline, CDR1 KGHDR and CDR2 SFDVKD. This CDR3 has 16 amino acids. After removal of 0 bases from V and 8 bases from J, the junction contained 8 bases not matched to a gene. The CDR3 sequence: CATSDLNAGGRDEQFF. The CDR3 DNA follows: TGTGCCACCAGTGATTTGAACGCGGGAGGACGGGATGAGCAGTTCTTC.